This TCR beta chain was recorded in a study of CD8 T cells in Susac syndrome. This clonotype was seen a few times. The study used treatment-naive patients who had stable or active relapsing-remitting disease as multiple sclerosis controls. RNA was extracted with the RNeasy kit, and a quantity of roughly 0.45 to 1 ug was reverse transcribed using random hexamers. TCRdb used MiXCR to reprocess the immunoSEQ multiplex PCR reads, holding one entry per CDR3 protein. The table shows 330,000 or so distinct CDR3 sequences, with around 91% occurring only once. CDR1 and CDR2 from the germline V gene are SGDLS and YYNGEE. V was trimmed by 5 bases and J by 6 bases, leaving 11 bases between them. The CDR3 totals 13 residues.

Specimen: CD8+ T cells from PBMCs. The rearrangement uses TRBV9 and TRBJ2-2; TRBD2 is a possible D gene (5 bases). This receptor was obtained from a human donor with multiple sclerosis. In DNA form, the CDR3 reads TGTGCCAGCAGTCCCCGGGGTTCCGGGGAGCTGTTTTTT. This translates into CASSPRGSGELFF.